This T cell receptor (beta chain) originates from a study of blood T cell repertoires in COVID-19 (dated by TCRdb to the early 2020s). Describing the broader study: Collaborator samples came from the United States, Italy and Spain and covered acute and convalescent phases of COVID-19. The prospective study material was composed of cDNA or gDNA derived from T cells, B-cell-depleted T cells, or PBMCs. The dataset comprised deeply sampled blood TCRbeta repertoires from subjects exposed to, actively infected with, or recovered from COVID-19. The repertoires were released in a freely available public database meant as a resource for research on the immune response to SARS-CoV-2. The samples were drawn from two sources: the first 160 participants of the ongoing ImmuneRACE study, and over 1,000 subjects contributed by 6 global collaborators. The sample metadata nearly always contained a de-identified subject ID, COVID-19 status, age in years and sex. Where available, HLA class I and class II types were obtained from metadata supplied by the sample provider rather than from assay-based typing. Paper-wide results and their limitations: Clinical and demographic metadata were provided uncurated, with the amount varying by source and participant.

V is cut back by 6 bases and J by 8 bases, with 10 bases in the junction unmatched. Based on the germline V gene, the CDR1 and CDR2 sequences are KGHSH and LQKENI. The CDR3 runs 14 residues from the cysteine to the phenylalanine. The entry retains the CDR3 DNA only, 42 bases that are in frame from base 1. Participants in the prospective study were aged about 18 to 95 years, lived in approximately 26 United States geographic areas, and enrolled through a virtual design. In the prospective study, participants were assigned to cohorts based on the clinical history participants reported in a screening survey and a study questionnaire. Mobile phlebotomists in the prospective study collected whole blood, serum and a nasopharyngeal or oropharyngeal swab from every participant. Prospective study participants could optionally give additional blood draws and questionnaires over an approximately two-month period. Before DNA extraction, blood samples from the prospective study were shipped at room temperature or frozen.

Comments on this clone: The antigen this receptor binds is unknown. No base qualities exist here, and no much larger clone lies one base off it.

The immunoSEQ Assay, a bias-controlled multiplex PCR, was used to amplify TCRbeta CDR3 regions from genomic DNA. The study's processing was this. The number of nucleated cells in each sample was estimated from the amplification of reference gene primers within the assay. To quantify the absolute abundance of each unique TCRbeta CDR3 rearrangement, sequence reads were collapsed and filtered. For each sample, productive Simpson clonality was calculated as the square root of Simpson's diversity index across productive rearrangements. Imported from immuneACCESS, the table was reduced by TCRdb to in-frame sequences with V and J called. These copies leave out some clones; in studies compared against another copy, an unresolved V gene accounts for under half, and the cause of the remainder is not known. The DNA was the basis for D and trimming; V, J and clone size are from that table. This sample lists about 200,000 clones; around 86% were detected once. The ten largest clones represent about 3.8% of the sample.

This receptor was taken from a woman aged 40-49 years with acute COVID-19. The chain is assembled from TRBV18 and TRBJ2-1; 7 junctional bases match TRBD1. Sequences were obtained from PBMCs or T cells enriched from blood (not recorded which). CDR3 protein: CASSSQGVRDEQFF. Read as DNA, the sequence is TGTGCCAGCTCCTCGCAGGGGGTTCGAGATGAGCAGTTCTTC.